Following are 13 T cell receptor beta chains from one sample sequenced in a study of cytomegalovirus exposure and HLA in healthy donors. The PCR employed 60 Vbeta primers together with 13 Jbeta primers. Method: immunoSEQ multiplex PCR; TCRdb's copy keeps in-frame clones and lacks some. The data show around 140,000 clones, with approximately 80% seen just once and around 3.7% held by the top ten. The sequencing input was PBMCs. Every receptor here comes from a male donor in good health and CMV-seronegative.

The CDR3: CASHGTANEKLFF. The CDR3 DNA follows: TGTGCCAGCCACGGGACAGCGAATGAAAAACTGTTTTTT. This chain connects TRBV2 to TRBJ1-4, with TRBD1 matching over 7 bases. This CDR3 comprises 13 residues. V was clipped by 8 bases and J by 5 bases; unmatched bases: 5. From germline, CDR1 is SNHLY and CDR2 FYNNEI.

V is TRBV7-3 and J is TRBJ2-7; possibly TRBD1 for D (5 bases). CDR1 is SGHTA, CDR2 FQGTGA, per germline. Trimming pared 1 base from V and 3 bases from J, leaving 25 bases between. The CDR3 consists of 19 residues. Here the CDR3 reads CASSLKYGEGERLFYEQYF. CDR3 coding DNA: TGTGCCAGCAGCTTAAAGTACGGAGAAGGGGAAAGACTCTTCTACGAGCAGTACTTC.

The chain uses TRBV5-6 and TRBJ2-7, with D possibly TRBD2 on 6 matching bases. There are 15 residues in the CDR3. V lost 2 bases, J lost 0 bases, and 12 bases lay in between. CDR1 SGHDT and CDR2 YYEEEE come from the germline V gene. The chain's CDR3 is CASSFLSGSSYEQYF. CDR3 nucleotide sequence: TGTGCCAGCAGCTTTCTTAGCGGTTCCTCCTACGAGCAGTACTTC.

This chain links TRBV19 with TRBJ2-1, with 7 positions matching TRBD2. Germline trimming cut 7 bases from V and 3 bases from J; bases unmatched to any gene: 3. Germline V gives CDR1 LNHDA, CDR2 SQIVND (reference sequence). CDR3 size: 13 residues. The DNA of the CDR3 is TGTGCCAGTAATGCGGGAGTCTACAATGAGCAGTTCTTC. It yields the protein CASNAGVYNEQFF.

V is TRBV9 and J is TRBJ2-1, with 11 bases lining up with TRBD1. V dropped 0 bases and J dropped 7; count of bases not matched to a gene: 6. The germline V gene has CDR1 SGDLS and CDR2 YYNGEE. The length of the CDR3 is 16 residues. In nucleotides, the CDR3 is TGTGCCAGCAGCGTAGAAGGACAGGGGGCGTGGAATGAGCAGTTCTTC. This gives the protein CASSVEGQGAWNEQFF.

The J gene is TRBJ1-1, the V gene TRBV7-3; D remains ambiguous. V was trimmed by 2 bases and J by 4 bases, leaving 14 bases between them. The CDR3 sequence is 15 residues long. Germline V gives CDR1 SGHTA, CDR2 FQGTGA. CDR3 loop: CASSLEGAAGTEAFF. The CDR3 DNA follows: TGTGCCAGCAGCTTAGAAGGCGCGGCGGGCACTGAAGCTTTCTTT.

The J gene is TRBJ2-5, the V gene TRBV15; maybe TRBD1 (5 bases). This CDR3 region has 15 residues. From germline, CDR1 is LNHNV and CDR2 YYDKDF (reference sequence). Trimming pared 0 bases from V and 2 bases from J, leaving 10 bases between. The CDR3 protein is CATSRDRGPQETQYF. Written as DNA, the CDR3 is TGTGCCACCAGCAGAGATAGGGGCCCGCAAGAGACCCAGTACTTC. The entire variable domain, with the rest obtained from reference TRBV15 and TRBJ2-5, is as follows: DAMVIQNPRYQVTQFGKPVTLSCSQTLNHNVMYWYQQKSSQAPKLLFHYYDKDFNNEADTPDNFQSRRPNTSFCFLDIRSPGLGDTAMYLCATSRDRGPQETQYFGPGTRLLVL.

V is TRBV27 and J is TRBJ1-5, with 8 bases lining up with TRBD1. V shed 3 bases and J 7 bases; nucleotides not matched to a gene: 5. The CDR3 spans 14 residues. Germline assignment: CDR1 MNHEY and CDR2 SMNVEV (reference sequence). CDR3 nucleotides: TGTGCCAGCAGTTTCCAGGGGGCTGACCAGCCCCAGCATTTT. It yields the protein CASSFQGADQPQHF.

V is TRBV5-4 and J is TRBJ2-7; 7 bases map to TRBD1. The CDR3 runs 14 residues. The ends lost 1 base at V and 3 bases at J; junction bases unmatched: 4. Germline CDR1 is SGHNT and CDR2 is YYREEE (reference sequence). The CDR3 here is CASSLNRGDYEQYF. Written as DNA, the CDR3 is TGTGCCAGCAGCTTGAACAGGGGCGACTACGAGCAGTACTTC.

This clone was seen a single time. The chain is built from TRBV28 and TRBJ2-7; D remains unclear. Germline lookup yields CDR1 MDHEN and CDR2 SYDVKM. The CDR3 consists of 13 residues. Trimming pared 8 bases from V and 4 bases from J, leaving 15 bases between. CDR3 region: CASRRGRDYEQYF. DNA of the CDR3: TGTGCCAGCCGTCGCGGTAGAGATTACGAGCAGTACTTC. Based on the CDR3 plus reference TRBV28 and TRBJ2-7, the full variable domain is DVKVTQSSRYLVKRTGEKVFLECVQDMDHENMFWYRQDPGLGLRLIYFSYDVKMKEKGDIPEGYSVSREKKERFSLILESASTNQTSMYLCASRRGRDYEQYFGPGTRLTVT.

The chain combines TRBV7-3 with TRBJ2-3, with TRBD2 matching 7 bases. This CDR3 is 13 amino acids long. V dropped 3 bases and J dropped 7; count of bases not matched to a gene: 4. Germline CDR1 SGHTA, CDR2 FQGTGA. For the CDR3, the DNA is TGTGCCAGCAGCTTGGGGAGGGACCATACGCAGTATTTT. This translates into CASSLGRDHTQYF.

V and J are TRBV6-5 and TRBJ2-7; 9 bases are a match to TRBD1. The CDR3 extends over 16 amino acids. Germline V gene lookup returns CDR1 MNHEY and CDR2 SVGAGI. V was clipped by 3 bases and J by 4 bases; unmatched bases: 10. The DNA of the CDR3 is TGTGCCAGCAGTTATATTTTGGACAGGGGTATATACGAGCAGTACTTC. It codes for CASSYILDRGIYEQYF.

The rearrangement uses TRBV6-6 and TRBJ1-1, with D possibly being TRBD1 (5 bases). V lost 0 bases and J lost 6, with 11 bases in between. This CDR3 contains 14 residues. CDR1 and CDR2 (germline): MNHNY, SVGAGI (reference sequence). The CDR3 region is CASSYSSRVPEAFF. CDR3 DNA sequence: TGTGCCAGCAGTTACTCAAGCAGGGTACCTGAAGCTTTCTTT.